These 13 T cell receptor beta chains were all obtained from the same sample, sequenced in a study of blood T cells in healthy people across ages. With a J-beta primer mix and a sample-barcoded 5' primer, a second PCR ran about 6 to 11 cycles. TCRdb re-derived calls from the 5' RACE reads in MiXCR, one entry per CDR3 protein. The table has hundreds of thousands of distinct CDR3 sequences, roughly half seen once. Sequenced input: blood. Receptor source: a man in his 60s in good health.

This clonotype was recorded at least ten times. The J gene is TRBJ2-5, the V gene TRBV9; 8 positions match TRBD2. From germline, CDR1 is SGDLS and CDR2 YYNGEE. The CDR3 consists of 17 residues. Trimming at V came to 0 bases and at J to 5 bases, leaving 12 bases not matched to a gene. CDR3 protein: CASSVDPLGLVEETQYF. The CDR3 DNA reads TGTGCCAGCAGCGTAGATCCCCTGGGACTAGTTGAGGAGACCCAGTACTTC.

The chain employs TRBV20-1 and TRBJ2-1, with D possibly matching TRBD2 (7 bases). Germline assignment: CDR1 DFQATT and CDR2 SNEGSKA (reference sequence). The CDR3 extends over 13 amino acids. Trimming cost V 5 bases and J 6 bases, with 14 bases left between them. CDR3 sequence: CSAVRGARNEQFF. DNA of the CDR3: TGCAGTGCTGTACGGGGGGCGCGCAATGAGCAGTTCTTC.

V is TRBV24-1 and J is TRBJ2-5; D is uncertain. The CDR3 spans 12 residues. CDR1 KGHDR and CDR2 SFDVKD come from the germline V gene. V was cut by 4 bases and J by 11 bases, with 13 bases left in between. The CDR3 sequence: CATSDRNNEQYF. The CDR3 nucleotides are TGTGCCACCAGTGACCGTAACAATGAGCAGTACTTC.

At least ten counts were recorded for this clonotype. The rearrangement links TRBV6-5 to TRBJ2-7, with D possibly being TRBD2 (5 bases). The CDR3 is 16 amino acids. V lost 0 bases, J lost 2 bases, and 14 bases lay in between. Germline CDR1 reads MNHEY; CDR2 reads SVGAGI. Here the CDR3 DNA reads TGTGCCAGCAGTTACTCGAAGTCTAGCCTCACCTACGAGCAGTACTTC. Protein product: CASSYSKSSLTYEQYF.

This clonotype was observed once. CDR3 residues: CAISENNQGRNYGYTF. The CDR3 DNA follows: TGTGCCATCAGTGAAAATAACCAGGGGAGAAATTATGGCTACACCTTC. The chain couples TRBV10-3 to TRBJ1-2; D may be TRBD1 (6 bases). The V and J ends lost 3 bases and 5 bases respectively, with 19 bases between them. Per germline, CDR1 ENHRY and CDR2 SYGVKD. The CDR3 length is 16 residues.

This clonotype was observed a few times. The CDR3 region is CSASIRLEQYF. For the CDR3, the DNA is TGCAGTGCCTCAATCCGGTTGGAGCAGTACTTC. J is TRBJ2-7 and V is TRBV20-1; unclear D gene. V dropped 6 bases and J dropped 7 bases, with 13 bases sitting between them. The CDR3 spans 11 residues. Germline lookup yields CDR1 DFQATT and CDR2 SNEGSKA (reference sequence).

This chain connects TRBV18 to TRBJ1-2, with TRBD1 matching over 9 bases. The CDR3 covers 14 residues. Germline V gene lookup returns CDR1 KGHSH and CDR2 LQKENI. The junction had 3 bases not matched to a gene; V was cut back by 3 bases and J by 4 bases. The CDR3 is CASSPGDRAYGYTF. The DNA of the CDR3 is TGTGCCAGCTCACCCGGGGACAGGGCCTATGGCTACACCTTC. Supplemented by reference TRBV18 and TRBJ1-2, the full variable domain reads NAGVMQNPRHLVRRRGQEARLRCSPMKGHSHVYWYRQLPEEGLKFMVYLQKENIIDESGMPKERFSAEFPKEGPSILRIQQVVRGDSAAYFCASSPGDRAYGYTFGSGTRLTVV.

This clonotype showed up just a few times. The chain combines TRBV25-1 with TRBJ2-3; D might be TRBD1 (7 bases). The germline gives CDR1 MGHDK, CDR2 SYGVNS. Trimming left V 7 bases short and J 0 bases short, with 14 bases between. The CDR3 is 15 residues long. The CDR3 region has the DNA TGTGCCAGCATCCAGGGGGGCGGTAGCACAGATACGCAGTATTTT. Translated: CASIQGGGSTDTQYF.

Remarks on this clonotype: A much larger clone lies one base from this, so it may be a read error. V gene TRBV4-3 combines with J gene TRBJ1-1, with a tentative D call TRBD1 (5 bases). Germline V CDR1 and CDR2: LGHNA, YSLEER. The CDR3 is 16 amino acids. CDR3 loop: CASSQDLEGPNTEALF. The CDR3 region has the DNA TGCGCCAGCAGCCAAGATTTGGAGGGACCGAACACTGAAGCTCTCTTT.

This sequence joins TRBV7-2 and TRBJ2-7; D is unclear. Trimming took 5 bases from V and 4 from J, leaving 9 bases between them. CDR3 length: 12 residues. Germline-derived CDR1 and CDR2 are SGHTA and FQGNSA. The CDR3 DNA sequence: TGTGCCAGCAGCCGCTACTCTTACGAGCAGTACTTC. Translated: CASSRYSYEQYF.

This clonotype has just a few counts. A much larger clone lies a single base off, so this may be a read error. The CDR3, as DNA: TGTGCCAGCAGGCGCGGGGGGCCCAATGAGCAGTTCTTC. This translates into CASRRGGPNEQFF. This chain uses TRBV10-3 with TRBJ2-1, with 8 bases lining up with TRBD2. CDR3 size: 13 residues. Germline trimming cut 10 bases from V and 6 bases from J; bases unmatched to any gene: 8. In germline, CDR1 is ENHRY, CDR2 SYGVKD.

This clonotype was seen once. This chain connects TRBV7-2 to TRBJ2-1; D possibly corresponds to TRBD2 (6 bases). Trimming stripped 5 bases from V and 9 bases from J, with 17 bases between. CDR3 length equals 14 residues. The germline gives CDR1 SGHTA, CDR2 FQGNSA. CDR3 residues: CASSVGGTTGEQFF. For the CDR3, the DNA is TGTGCCAGCAGCGTCGGGGGTACCACCGGTGAGCAGTTCTTC. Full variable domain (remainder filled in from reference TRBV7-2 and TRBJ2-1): GAGVSQSPSNKVTEKGKDVELRCDPISGHTALYWYRQSLGQGLEFLIYFQGNSAPDKSGLPSDRFSAERTGGSVSTLTIQRTQQEDSAVYLCASSVGGTTGEQFFGPGTRLTVL.

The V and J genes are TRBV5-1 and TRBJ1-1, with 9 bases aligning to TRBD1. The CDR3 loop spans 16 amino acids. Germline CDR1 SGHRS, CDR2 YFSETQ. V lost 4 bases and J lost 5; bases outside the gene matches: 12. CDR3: CASSPGTGISLTEAFF. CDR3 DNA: TGCGCCAGCAGCCCTGGGACAGGGATTTCCTTGACTGAAGCTTTCTTT.